Listed here are 10 T cell receptor beta chains from one sample, sequenced in a study of T cell clonality in common variable immunodeficiency. Profiled with immunoSEQ multiplex PCR; TCRdb holds only in-frame clones, not every one. Altogether about 34,000 clones were found in the sample, and no singletons occur. The specimen was peripheral blood mononuclear cells. The receptors originated from a person between 18 and 69 years old in good health.

Regarding this clone: The read comes to an end 3 residues before the CDR3 does, leaving the germline J gene to fill in the end. Within the sample, other DNA sequences also encode this same CDR3. The J gene is TRBJ2-7, the V gene TRBV5-1, with TRBD2 matching over 16 bases. Germline V gene data show CDR1 as SGHRS and CDR2 as YFSETQ. The V gene end was trimmed by 4 bases and the J gene end by 3 bases; junction bases not matched to a gene: 13. The CDR3 sequence is 19 residues long. CDR3 sequence reads: CASSKKPGLAGGRSYEQYF. CDR3 bases read: TGCGCCAGCAGCAAGAAACCGGGACTAGCGGGAGGGAGAAGCTACGAG.

This clone has a count of ten or more. The sequenced fragment ends 3 residues before the CDR3 boundary, so the rest is inferred from the germline J gene. This chain connects TRBV12-3 or TRBV12-4 to TRBJ2-1; 8 nucleotides agree with TRBD1. There are 15 residues in the CDR3. Trimming cost V 1 base and J 4 bases; bases outside gene matches: 3. CDR3 DNA, as far as it was read: TGTGCCAGCAGTTTAGATCAGGGGGCGTACAATGAG. Translating gives CASSLDQGAYNE. The CDR3 in full is CASSLDQGAYNEQFF.

This clone has a count of ten or more. The missing CDR3 end, 3 residues past where the read stops, is filled in from the germline J gene. The rearrangement joins TRBV10-1 to TRBJ2-3; 9 nucleotides match TRBD2. V lost 5 bases to trimming and J lost 1 base; unmatched junction nucleotides: 10. CDR3 length: 17 residues. Germline V CDR1 and CDR2: WNHNN, SYGVQD (reference sequence). The CDR3 spells CASSKISGGVGTDTQYF. Incomplete CDR3 DNA: TGCGCCAGCAGTAAAATTAGCGGGGGCGTTGGCACAGATACG.

This clone was detected ten times or more. Read coverage stops 3 residues before the CDR3 terminus; the germline J gene supplies the remainder. The genes are TRBV19 and TRBJ1-2; 8 bases align to TRBD1. Germline V CDR1 and CDR2: LNHDA, SQIVND (reference sequence). Trimming at V came to 5 bases and at J to 2 bases, leaving 7 bases not matched to a gene. CDR3 length: 15 amino acids. CDR3 bases read: TGTGCCAGTAGTCCTCGGGACAGGTTAAACTATGGC. It codes for CASSPRDRLNYG. In full, the CDR3 is CASSPRDRLNYGYTF.

In its sample, this clone was seen many times. CDR3 DNA, as far as it was read: TGTGCCAGTAGTATGCGCGGGGGGGCGAAGTCCTACGAG. This sequence encodes CASSMRGGAKSYE. From start to end, the CDR3 is CASSMRGGAKSYEQYF. The rearrangement joins TRBV19 to TRBJ2-7, with TRBD2 identical over 9 bases. The CDR3 goes on 3 residues after the read ends, and that part is filled in from the germline J gene. The length of the CDR3 is 16 residues. The junction had 7 bases not matched to a gene; V was cut back by 3 bases and J by 1 base. Per germline, CDR1 LNHDA and CDR2 SQIVND (reference sequence).

Concerning this clone: The read ends 3 residues early relative to the CDR3; the germline J gene fills the gap. This rearrangement joins TRBV19 to TRBJ2-2, with a possible D match to TRBD1 (6 bases). Trimming removed 4 bases from V and 4 bases from J, with 19 bases in between. The germline V gene encodes CDR1 LNHDA and CDR2 SQIVND (reference sequence). This CDR3 is built from 17 residues. The CDR3 region is CASSTSTLDSLTGELFF. The CDR3 DNA, read in part, is TGTGCCAGTAGTACATCCACCCTGGACAGCCTCACCGGGGAG. Full variable domain (outside the CDR3, taken from reference TRBV19 and TRBJ2-2): DGGITQSPKYLFRKEGQNVTLSCEQNLNHDAMYWYRQDPGQGLRLIYYSQIVNDFQKGDIAEGYSVSREKKESFPLTVTSAQKNPTAFYLCASSTSTLDSLTGELFFGEGSRLTVL.

At least ten counts were recorded for this clone. The observed sequence ends 3 residues before the CDR3 terminus, with the missing tail filled in from the germline J gene. The chain has TRBV20-1 and TRBJ1-2; tentative D call: TRBD1 (6 bases). CDR1 is DFQATT and CDR2 is SNEGSKA in the germline V gene (reference sequence). The CDR3 extends over 15 amino acids. The CDR3 spells CSARDVTAGVTGYTF. CDR3 DNA, as far as it was read: TGCAGTGCTAGAGATGTCACGGCAGGGGTGACGGGC.

The table lists this clone with many counts. The read ends 3 residues before the CDR3 terminus; that terminus is restored from the germline J gene. The rearrangement links TRBV20-1 to TRBJ2-1; D is possibly TRBD2 (7 bases). The CDR3 has 14 amino acids. Germline V gene data show CDR1 as DFQATT and CDR2 as SNEGSKA (reference sequence). Trimming took 6 bases from V and 4 from J, leaving 16 bases between them. The CDR3: CSAGGGVGYNEQFF. The sequenced CDR3 bases are TGCAGTGCGGGAGGGGGGGTAGGGTACAATGAG.

This clone was recorded many times. The read ends 3 residues shy of where the CDR3 ends; the end is completed using the germline J gene. This chain connects TRBV20-1 to TRBJ2-7, with D possibly TRBD2 on 6 matching bases. V lost 0 bases to trimming and J lost 2 bases, with 17 bases between them. Germline-derived CDR1 and CDR2 are DFQATT and SNEGSKA (reference sequence). The CDR3 spans 16 residues. This chain's CDR3 is CSARDKAGTLTYEQYF. The sequenced CDR3 bases are TGCAGTGCTAGAGATAAGGCCGGGACTCTAACCTACGAG.

This clone was recorded many times. Read data end 3 residues before the CDR3 end; the end is taken from the germline J gene. The chain couples TRBV4-1 to TRBJ1-6; 9 bases match TRBD1. CDR3 size: 14 residues. J was trimmed by 9 bases and V by 4 bases; bases with no gene match: 4. Germline CDR1 MGHRA, CDR2 YSYEKL. The CDR3 is CASSLTGGGSPLHF. CDR3 DNA, as far as it was read: TGCGCCAGCAGCCTTACAGGGGGCGGTTCACCC.